This TCR beta chain came from a study of T cell responses to AZD1222 COVID-19 vaccine. This clone was observed a few times. The antigen is unknown. Study observations and caveats: Baseline serology detected seropositivity in only six AZD1222 recipients. The donor group comprised mostly white British people and more females; the analysis possibly underestimated clonal diversity. It was only after the peak T cell response that any repertoires were sampled.

Produced via immunoSEQ multiplex PCR; TCRdb's table is partial and in-frame only. The top ten clones hold 1.5% to 2% of a sample with 120,000 or so clones, approximately 85% of them seen once. Looked up from germline, CDR1 is MRHNA and CDR2 is SNTAGT. The V segment lost 7 bases and the J segment 2 bases; nucleotides outside the gene matches: 7. The length of the CDR3 is 16 residues. Source: peripheral blood, taken on day 0 of AZD1222 vaccination. The chain combines TRBV6-4 with TRBJ2-3; 12 nucleotides line up with TRBD2. This sequence originates from an adult in good health. The CDR3 region has the DNA TGTGCCAGCACCCCACTAGCGGGGGGCCACACAGATACGCAGTATTTT. This gives the protein CASTPLAGGHTDTQYF.